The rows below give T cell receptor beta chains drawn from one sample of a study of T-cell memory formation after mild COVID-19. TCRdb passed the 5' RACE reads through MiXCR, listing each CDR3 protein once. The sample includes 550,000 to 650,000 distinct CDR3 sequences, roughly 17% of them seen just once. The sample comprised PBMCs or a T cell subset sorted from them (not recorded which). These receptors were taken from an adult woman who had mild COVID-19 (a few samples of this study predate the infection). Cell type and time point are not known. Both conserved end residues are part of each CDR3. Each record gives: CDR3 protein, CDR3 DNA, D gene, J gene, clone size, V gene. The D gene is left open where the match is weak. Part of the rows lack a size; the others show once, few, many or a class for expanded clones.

CDR3: CASSLVGSLSGNTIYF; DNA: TGCGCCAGCAGCTTGGTTGGCAGTCTCTCTGGAAACACCATATATTTT; D: .; J: TRBJ1-3; size: .; V: TRBV5-1
CDR3: CSAYRVLGTEAFF; DNA: TGCAGCGCTTACAGGGTCCTCGGCACTGAAGCTTTCTTT; D: .; J: TRBJ1-1; size: .; V: TRBV29-1
CDR3: CASSQGSGAYEQYF; DNA: TGTGCCAGCAGCCAGGGGAGTGGAGCCTACGAGCAGTACTTC; D: .; J: TRBJ2-7; size: .; V: TRBV11-2
CDR3: CAWSVLLRRGHYEQYF; DNA: TGTGCCTGGAGTGTACTCCTGAGGAGGGGGCACTACGAGCAGTACTTC; D: .; J: TRBJ2-7; size: .; V: TRBV30
CDR3: CASSHQIGPGSYEQYF; DNA: TGTGCCAGCAGCCATCAAATAGGGCCGGGGTCCTACGAGCAGTACTTC; D: .; J: TRBJ2-7; size: .; V: TRBV16
CDR3: CASSHRDRGLTEAFF; DNA: TGTGCCAGCAGCCATAGAGACAGGGGGCTAACTGAAGCTTTCTTT; D: TRBD1; J: TRBJ1-1; size: .; V: TRBV6-5
CDR3: CATSKSGSNAGELFF; DNA: TGTGCCACCAGTAAAAGCGGGAGTAACGCCGGGGAGCTGTTTTTT; D: TRBD2; J: TRBJ2-2; size: few; V: TRBV24-1
CDR3: CASSISRGRREQYF; DNA: TGTGCCAGCAGCATAAGCAGGGGGCGAAGGGAGCAGTACTTC; D: TRBD1; J: TRBJ2-7; size: .; V: TRBV7-9
CDR3: CASSYSPNGETQYF; DNA: TGTGCCAGCAGTTACTCCCCCAATGGGGAGACCCAGTACTTC; D: .; J: TRBJ2-5; size: .; V: TRBV6-2/TRBV6-3
CDR3: CASNLRGYEQYF; DNA: TGTGCCAGCAACTTGCGAGGCTACGAGCAGTACTTC; D: .; J: TRBJ2-7; size: few; V: TRBV7-2
CDR3: CASSQGGDGYTF; DNA: TGCGCCAGCAGCCAGGGTGGCGATGGCTACACCTTC; D: .; J: TRBJ1-2; size: few; V: TRBV5-1
CDR3: CASSNTYGELFF; DNA: TGTGCCAGTAGTAACACGTACGGGGAGCTGTTTTTT; D: .; J: TRBJ2-2; size: .; V: TRBV19
CDR3: CASSLWAGRGQETQYF; DNA: TGTGCCAGCAGTTTATGGGCAGGGCGGGGCCAAGAGACCCAGTACTTC; D: .; J: TRBJ2-5; size: few; V: TRBV12-3/TRBV12-4